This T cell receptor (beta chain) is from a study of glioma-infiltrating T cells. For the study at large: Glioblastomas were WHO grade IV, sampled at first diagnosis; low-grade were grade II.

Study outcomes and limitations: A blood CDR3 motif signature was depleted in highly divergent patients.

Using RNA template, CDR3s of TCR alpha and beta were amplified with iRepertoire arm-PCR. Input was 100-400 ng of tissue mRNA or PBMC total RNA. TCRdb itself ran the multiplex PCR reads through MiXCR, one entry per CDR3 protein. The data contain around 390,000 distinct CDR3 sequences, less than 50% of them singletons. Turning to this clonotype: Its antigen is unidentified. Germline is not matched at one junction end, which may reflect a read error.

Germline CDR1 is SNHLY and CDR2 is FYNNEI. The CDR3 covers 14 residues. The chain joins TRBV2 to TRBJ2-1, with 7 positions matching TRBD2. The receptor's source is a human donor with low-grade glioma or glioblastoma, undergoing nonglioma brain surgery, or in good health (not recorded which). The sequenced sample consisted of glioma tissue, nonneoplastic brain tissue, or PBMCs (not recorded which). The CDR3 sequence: CASSERESYNEPFF. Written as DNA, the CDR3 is TGTGCCAGCAGTGAGCGGGAGTCCTACAATGAGCCGTTCTTC.